This paragraph covers one T cell receptor beta chain sequence. This CDR3 is 14 amino acids long. Between the trimmed V and J ends, which lost 3 bases and 4 bases, there was a span of 13 bases. CDR1 and CDR2 from the germline V gene are DFQATT and SNEGSKA (reference sequence). This record comes from a study of blood T cell repertoires in COVID-19. Study as a whole: Sources were T cells, B-cell-depleted T cells, or PBMCs; the material itself was cDNA or gDNA.

Repertoires were generated with immunoSEQ multiplex PCR, while TCRdb's copy carries only in-frame clones and drops some. The sample gives approximately 200,000 clones, 85% to 90% of which show up once; 2.2% is in the top ten. The origin of this receptor is a woman in her forties or fifties with acute or convalescent COVID-19. The sequenced sample consisted of peripheral blood. The V call is TRBV20-1, the J call TRBJ2-1; D is unclear. The chain's CDR3 is CSASAGIHYNEQFF. CDR3 coding DNA: TGCAGTGCTAGTGCTGGCATTCATTACAATGAGCAGTTCTTC.